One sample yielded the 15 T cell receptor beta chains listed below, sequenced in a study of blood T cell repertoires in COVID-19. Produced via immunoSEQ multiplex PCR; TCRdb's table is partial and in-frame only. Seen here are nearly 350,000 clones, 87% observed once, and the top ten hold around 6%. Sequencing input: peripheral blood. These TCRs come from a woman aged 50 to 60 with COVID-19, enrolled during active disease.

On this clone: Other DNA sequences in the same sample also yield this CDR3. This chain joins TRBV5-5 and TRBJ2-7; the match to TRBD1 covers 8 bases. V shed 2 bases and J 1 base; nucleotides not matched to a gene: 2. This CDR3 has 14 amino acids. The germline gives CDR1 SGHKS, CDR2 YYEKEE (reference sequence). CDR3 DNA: TGTGCCAGCAGCTTTGGGACAGGTTCCTACGAGCAGTACTTC. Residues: CASSFGTGSYEQYF.

The CDR3 bases are TGTGCCAGCACCCACGAGGGTATTGATGGCTACACCTTC. This gives the protein CASTHEGIDGYTF. The chain uses TRBV6-6 and TRBJ1-2; D gene uncertain. Trimming cost V 7 bases and J 6 bases, with 15 bases left between them. Looked up from germline, CDR1 is MNHNY and CDR2 is SVGAGI (reference sequence). The CDR3 loop spans 13 amino acids.

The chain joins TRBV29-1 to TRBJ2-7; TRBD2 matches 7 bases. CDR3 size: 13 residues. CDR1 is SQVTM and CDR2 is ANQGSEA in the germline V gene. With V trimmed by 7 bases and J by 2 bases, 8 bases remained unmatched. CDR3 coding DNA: TGCAGCGGGCGGGCTAGCGGTACCTACGAGCAGTACTTC. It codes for CSGRASGTYEQYF.

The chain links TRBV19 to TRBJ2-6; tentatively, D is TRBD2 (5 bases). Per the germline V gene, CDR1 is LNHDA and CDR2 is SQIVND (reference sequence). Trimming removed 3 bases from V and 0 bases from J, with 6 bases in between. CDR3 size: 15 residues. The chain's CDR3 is CASSIRGSGANVLTF. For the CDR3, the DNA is TGTGCCAGTAGTATTCGGGGCTCTGGGGCCAACGTCCTGACTTTC.

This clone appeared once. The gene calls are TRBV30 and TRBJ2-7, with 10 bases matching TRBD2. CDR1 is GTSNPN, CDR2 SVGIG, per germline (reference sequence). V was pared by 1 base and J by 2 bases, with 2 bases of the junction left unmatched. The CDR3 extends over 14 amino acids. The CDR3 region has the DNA TGTGCCTGGAGTGCTAGCGGGAGCCCCTACGAGCAGTACTTC. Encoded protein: CAWSASGSPYEQYF.

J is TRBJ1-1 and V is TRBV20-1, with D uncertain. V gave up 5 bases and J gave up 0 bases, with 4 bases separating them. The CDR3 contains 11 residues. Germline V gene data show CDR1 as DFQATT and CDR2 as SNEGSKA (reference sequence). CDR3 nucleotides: TGCAGTGCTTTCGTGAACACTGAAGCTTTCTTT. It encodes CSAFVNTEAFF.

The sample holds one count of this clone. CDR3 in amino acids: CASSTRGSQETQYF. The DNA of the CDR3 is TGTGCCAGTAGTACGCGGGGTTCACAAGAGACCCAGTACTTC. The chain combines TRBV19 with TRBJ2-5; D perhaps matches TRBD2 (6 bases). The V end lost 4 bases, the J end lost 2 bases, and 11 bases lay between the germline ends. Germline CDR1 LNHDA, CDR2 SQIVND (reference sequence). This CDR3 region has 14 residues.

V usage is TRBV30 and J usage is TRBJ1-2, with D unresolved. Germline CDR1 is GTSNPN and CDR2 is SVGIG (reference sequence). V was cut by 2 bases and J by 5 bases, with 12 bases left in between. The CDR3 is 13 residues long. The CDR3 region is CAWSLDSGYGYTF. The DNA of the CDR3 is TGTGCCTGGAGTCTAGACTCGGGATATGGCTACACCTTC.

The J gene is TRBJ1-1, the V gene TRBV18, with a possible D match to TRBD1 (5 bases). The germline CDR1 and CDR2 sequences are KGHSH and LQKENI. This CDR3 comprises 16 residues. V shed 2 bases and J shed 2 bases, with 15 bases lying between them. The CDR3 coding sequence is TGTGCCAGCTCACCAAAGCCGCAGGGCATCAACACTGAAGCTTTCTTT. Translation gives CASSPKPQGINTEAFF.

The CDR3 coding sequence is TGTGCCAGGCACAGGGCTGTGGGAGATACGCAGTATTTT. It yields the protein CARHRAVGDTQYF. The J gene is TRBJ2-3, the V gene TRBV7-9; the D gene is possibly TRBD1 (6 bases). The CDR3 has 13 residues. Germline lookup yields CDR1 SEHNR and CDR2 FQNEAQ (reference sequence). V lost 9 bases and J 5 bases, leaving 15 bases between the germline ends.

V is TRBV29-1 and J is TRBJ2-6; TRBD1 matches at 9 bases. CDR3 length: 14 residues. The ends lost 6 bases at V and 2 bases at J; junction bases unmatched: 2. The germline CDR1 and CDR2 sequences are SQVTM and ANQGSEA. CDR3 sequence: CSVGQGTGANVLTF. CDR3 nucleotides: TGCAGCGTCGGACAGGGGACTGGGGCCAACGTCCTGACTTTC.

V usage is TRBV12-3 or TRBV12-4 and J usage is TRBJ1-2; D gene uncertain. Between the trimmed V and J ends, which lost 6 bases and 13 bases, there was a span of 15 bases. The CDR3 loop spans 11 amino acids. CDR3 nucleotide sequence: TGTGCCAGCAGCCTGGAGTCCGCGCGCACCTTC. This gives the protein CASSLESARTF.

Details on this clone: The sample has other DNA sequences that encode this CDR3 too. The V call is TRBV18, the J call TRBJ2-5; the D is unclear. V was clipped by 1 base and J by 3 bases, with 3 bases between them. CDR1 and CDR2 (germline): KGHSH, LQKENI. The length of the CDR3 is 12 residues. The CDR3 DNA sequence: TGTGCCAGCTCACCACTCAAAGAGACCCAGTACTTC. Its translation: CASSPLKETQYF. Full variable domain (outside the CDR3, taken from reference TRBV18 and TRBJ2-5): NAGVMQNPRHLVRRRGQEARLRCSPMKGHSHVYWYRQLPEEGLKFMVYLQKENIIDESGMPKERFSAEFPKEGPSILRIQQVVRGDSAAYFCASSPLKETQYFGPGTRLLVL.

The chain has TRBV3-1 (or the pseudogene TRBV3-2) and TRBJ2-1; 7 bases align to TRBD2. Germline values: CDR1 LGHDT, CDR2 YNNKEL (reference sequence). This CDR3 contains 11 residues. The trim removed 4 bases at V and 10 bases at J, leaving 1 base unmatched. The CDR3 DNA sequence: TGTGCCAGCAGCCGGGGGGGGGAGCAGTTCTTC. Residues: CASSRGGEQFF.

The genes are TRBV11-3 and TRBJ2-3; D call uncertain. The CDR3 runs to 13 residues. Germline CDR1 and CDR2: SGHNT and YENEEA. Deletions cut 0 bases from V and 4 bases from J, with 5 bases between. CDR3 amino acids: CASSLDMSDTQYF. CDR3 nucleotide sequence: TGTGCCAGCAGCTTAGATATGTCAGATACGCAGTATTTT.